The T cell receptor (beta chain) described here comes from a study of CD8 T cells in cerebrospinal fluid in Alzheimer's disease. Whole-study results and caveats: The largest CSF clone was proportionally bigger in mild cognitive impairment or Alzheimer's disease than controls. EBV-specific TCRs in cerebrospinal fluid reportedly do not establish a causal EBV–Alzheimer's link.

CSF cells were profiled by 10X single-cell V(D)J and 5' expression. From its re-call of the 10x single-cell sequencing reads, TCRdb lists each CDR3 protein once, without DNA. The sample totals around 950 distinct CDR3 sequences. Live CSF cells were sorted with a live/dead marker for droplet-based sequencing. This clonotype ranks as medium-sized in terms of frequency. Antigen: not known. This sequence originates from a human donor in good health. The sequenced sample consisted of cerebrospinal fluid.

The chain's CDR3 is CASSLGRGTFDNEKLFF. The gene calls are TRBV5-1 and TRBJ1-4; absent DNA, TCRdb's TRBD1 call cannot be checked. Germline V gene lookup returns CDR1 SGHRS and CDR2 YFSETQ. The CDR3 totals 17 residues.